The clone carrying this T cell receptor beta chain was observed once. Participants spanned ages about 18 to 100 years and resided in 20 to 25 US areas. Participants' own reports of clinical history determined their cohort assignment. Per the study methods: Counts of nucleated cells, estimated from reference gene primer amplification, were obtained. Here immunoSEQ multiplex PCR was the method, and the copy in TCRdb shows in-frame clones only, minus some. The DNA was the basis for D and trimming; V, J and clone size are from that table. The table includes approximately 380,000 clones, more than 85% detected once. CDR1 is SGHVS, CDR2 FQNEAQ, per germline. This CDR3 is 15 amino acids long. V lost 1 base and J 5 bases, leaving 14 bases between the germline ends. The source of the sample is a study of blood T cell repertoires in COVID-19. Study context: Samples representing acute and convalescent COVID-19 were sourced from the United States, Italy and Spain.

This chain links TRBV7-8 with TRBJ1-1, with a tentative D call TRBD1 (5 bases). The TCR was taken from a woman between 40 and 55 years old who had been exposed to COVID-19. The sequencing sample was made of PBMCs or T cells enriched from blood (not recorded which). The CDR3 protein is CASSLEVGGRTEAFF. The CDR3 DNA reads as TGTGCCAGCAGCTTAGAGGTGGGGGGAAGGACTGAAGCTTTCTTT.